The 27 T cell receptor beta chains listed next were all sequenced from one sample in a study of blood T cells in healthy people across ages. Using a J-beta primer mix together with a sample-barcoded 5' primer, a second PCR was run for roughly 6 to 12 cycles. TCRdb reanalysed the 5' RACE reads using MiXCR and keeps one entry per CDR3 protein. The sample lists 780,000 or so distinct CDR3 sequences, roughly 25% occurring once. These data were also filed under a second study, of T cells of mothers and their children.

Sequenced material: blood. The receptor source for this set is a boy younger than 18 in good health.

This clonotype was detected only once. The genes are TRBV12-3 or TRBV12-4 and TRBJ1-1, with D perhaps TRBD1 (6 bases). The CDR3 is 14 residues long. V was cut by 6 bases and J by 7 bases, with 18 bases left in between. The CDR3 nucleotides read TGTGCCAGCAGAAACGAAGGACAGACCAATGAAGCTTTCTTT. Protein sequence: CASRNEGQTNEAFF.

The rearrangement links TRBV6-6 to TRBJ2-1, with 8 bases identical to TRBD2. The germline gives CDR1 MNHNY, CDR2 SVGAGI (reference sequence). The CDR3 is 15 amino acids. After removal of 6 bases from V and 7 bases from J, the junction contained 11 bases not matched to a gene. The CDR3, as DNA: TGTGCCAGCAGGCGGACTCGCGGGGGGTTGAATGAGCAGTTCTTC. Translating gives CASRRTRGGLNEQFF.

This clonotype appeared a few times. The chain couples TRBV4-3 to TRBJ2-5, with D possibly TRBD2 on 5 matching bases. The J call may be mistaken, given a closer DNA end match to TRBJ2-1. CDR3 length equals 16 residues. CDR1 LGHNA and CDR2 YSLEER come from the germline V gene. The CDR3 sequence is CASSQLTGPMSGEQFF. The CDR3 bases are TGCGCCAGCAGCCAACTCACCGGGCCCATGAGCGGTGAGCAGTTCTTC.

V and J are TRBV12-3 or TRBV12-4 and TRBJ2-5; maybe TRBD1 (6 bases). The CDR3 has 14 amino acids. V gave up 4 bases and J gave up 0 bases, with 9 bases separating them. CDR3 sequence: CASSSGQHQETQYF. In nucleotides, the CDR3 is TGTGCCAGCAGTTCCGGACAGCACCAAGAGACCCAGTACTTC.

The chain joins TRBV29-1 to TRBJ1-1, with D tentatively TRBD1 (5 bases). Looked up from germline, CDR1 is SQVTM and CDR2 is ANQGSEA. This CDR3 is 12 amino acids long. Deletions cut 5 bases from V and 11 bases from J, with 18 bases between. CDR3 sequence (DNA): TGCAGCGTTTTGGGACTCTTTTCGAGGGCTTTCTTT. Protein: CSVLGLFSRAFF.

V is TRBV18 and J is TRBJ2-3; the D gene is possibly TRBD2 (5 bases). Between the trimmed V and J ends, which lost 4 bases and 2 bases, there was a span of 16 bases. Looked up from germline, CDR1 is KGHSH and CDR2 is LQKENI. The CDR3 has 16 amino acids. The DNA for the CDR3 is TGTGCCAGCTCACTTCTAGCATCCCACCACACAGATACGCAGTATTTT. Amino acid sequence: CASSLLASHHTDTQYF.

This chain uses TRBV28 with TRBJ2-5; 7 bases are a match to TRBD1. Near its end, the DNA agrees better with TRBJ2-1, so the J call may be wrong. CDR1 MDHEN and CDR2 SYDVKM come from the germline V gene. This CDR3 has 17 residues. The CDR3 DNA follows: TGTGCCAGCAGTCACAACAGGGGCGGAAGCCCGAACAATGAGCAGTTCTTC. This sequence encodes CASSHNRGGSPNNEQFF.

This clonotype was seen a handful of times. Mismatch with germline at one junction end may stem from a read error. The chain couples TRBV27 to TRBJ2-7; tentatively, D is TRBD1 (6 bases). The DNA end lines up better with TRBJ2-1; the J call may be wrong. Germline V gene lookup returns CDR1 MNHEY and CDR2 SMNVEV (reference sequence). This CDR3 has 15 amino acids. The CDR3, as DNA: TGTGCTAGCAGTTTATCGGCCCTACTAGGGGGTGAGCAGTTCTTC. Translating gives CASSLSALLGGEQFF.

The V gene is TRBV29-1, the J gene TRBJ1-1; no definite D call. The CDR3 is 12 amino acids. In germline, CDR1 is SQVTM, CDR2 ANQGSEA. Trimming took off 5 bases at V and 0 bases at J, with 7 bases between the two ends. The CDR3 sequence is CSVTKLNTEAFF. The CDR3 DNA follows: TGCAGCGTTACCAAGTTGAACACTGAAGCTTTCTTT.

This clonotype was seen more than once but under ten times. The V and J genes are TRBV12-3 or TRBV12-4 and TRBJ2-1; tentative D call: TRBD2 (6 bases). There are 15 residues in the CDR3. Trimming took 3 bases from V and 0 from J, leaving 9 bases between them. Here the CDR3 DNA reads TGTGCCAGCAGTTTCGGGGGAATCTCCTACAATGAGCAGTTCTTC. It encodes CASSFGGISYNEQFF.

The V gene is TRBV4-3, the J gene TRBJ2-5; no clear D gene. Trimming removed 3 bases at V and 1 base at J, with 15 bases between. Germline V gene data show CDR1 as LGHNA and CDR2 as YSLEER. The CDR3 is 16 amino acids. Here the CDR3 reads CASSQARNGVQETQYF. For the CDR3, the DNA is TGCGCCAGCAGCCAGGCTCGCAACGGCGTCCAAGAGACCCAGTACTTC.

This clonotype was detected a few times. The chain carries TRBV10-3 and TRBJ1-2; 9 bases are a match to TRBD1. The CDR3 totals 17 residues. V trimming: 8 bases; J trimming: 4 bases; junction bases outside the gene matches: 17. Germline CDR1 and CDR2: ENHRY and SYGVKD. The DNA for the CDR3 is TGTGCCATCTCTGCAATCGCCGGGACAGGGACTCTCTATGGCTACACCTTC. It codes for CAISAIAGTGTLYGYTF.

This clonotype occurred a few times. The rearrangement links TRBV29-1 to TRBJ1-1; D unresolved. The germline CDR1 and CDR2 sequences are SQVTM and ANQGSEA. This CDR3 contains 12 residues. V lost 3 bases and J 6 bases, leaving 11 bases between the germline ends. DNA for the CDR3: TGCAGCGTTGAGTCGGGTGGTGCTGAAGCTTTCTTT. It yields the protein CSVESGGAEAFF.

V is TRBV29-1 and J is TRBJ2-5, with D perhaps matching TRBD1 or TRBD2 (6 bases each). The CDR3 runs to 12 residues. V shed 4 bases and J shed 4 bases, with 10 bases lying between them. CDR1 and CDR2 (germline): SQVTM, ANQGSEA. The CDR3 nucleotides are TGCAGCGTTGGACGGGGGCGAGAGACCCAGTACTTC. Its translation: CSVGRGRETQYF.

This clonotype was picked up a small number of times. This sequence joins TRBV4-1 and TRBJ2-7; D remains ambiguous. This CDR3 comprises 14 residues. V lost 1 base and J lost 3, with 10 bases in between. Germline assignment: CDR1 MGHRA and CDR2 YSYEKL. The CDR3 spells CASSQGPHLYEQYF. The CDR3 region has the DNA TGCGCCAGCAGCCAAGGGCCCCATCTCTACGAGCAGTACTTC.

This clonotype was found a few times. V gene TRBV7-2 combines with J gene TRBJ1-4; 10 positions agree with TRBD1. Trimming removed 8 bases from V and 8 bases from J; junction bases left unmatched: 8. This CDR3 spans 14 amino acids. The germline V gene has CDR1 SGHTA and CDR2 FQGNSA. The CDR3 DNA reads TGTGCCAGCCACCCCGGGACAGGGGAGGAAAAACTGTTTTTT. Translation gives CASHPGTGEEKLFF.

This clonotype was observed a few times. The chain employs TRBV25-1 and TRBJ1-1; no definite D call. Between the trimmed V and J ends, which lost 0 bases and 1 base, there was a span of 12 bases. CDR1 and CDR2 from the germline V gene are MGHDK and SYGVNS. CDR3 size: 16 residues. The CDR3 DNA reads TGTGCCAGCAGTGAATATCGACCGGGATCGAACACTGAAGCTTTCTTT. Translating it yields CASSEYRPGSNTEAFF.

This clonotype was seen a handful of times. This chain connects TRBV28 to TRBJ2-6, with D possibly being TRBD1 (5 bases). Between the trimmed V and J ends, which lost 6 bases and 0 bases, there was a span of 9 bases. The CDR3 sequence is 15 residues long. Germline lookup yields CDR1 MDHEN and CDR2 SYDVKM. The CDR3 coding sequence is TGTGCCAGCAGGCCGACAGTCTCTGGGGCCAACGTCCTGACTTTC. This sequence encodes CASRPTVSGANVLTF.

This clonotype was counted only a few times. The V and J genes are TRBV2 and TRBJ2-7, with 9 bases aligning to TRBD1. The V gene end was trimmed by 1 base and the J gene end by 2 bases; junction bases not matched to a gene: 3. Germline V gene sequence: CDR1 SNHLY, CDR2 FYNNEI. The CDR3 spans 15 residues. CDR3 residues: CASSEGGTGTYEQYF. CDR3 coding DNA: TGTGCCAGCAGTGAAGGCGGGACAGGGACCTACGAGCAGTACTTC.

The chain carries TRBV29-1 and TRBJ2-5; D may be TRBD1 or TRBD2 (5 bases each). TRBJ2-7 matches the DNA end more closely, so the J call is doubtful. Germline-derived CDR1 and CDR2 are SQVTM and ANQGSEA. The CDR3 is 12 amino acids. The CDR3 is CSLRDDSYEQYF. The CDR3 DNA reads TGCAGCCTACGGGACGACTCCTACGAGCAGTACTTC.

In this sample, this clonotype turned up a few times. This chain links TRBV12-3 or TRBV12-4 with TRBJ2-6; the match to TRBD2 covers 8 bases. This CDR3 region has 16 residues. Germline trimming cut 6 bases from V and 3 bases from J; bases unmatched to any gene: 7. The CDR3 DNA reads TGTGCCAGCAGCCCGCCGGGGGGGCATGGGGCCAACGTCCTGACTTTC. Residues: CASSPPGGHGANVLTF.

This clonotype was counted only a few times. Sequence at one end of the junction differs from germline and may be a read error. The chain combines TRBV29-1 with TRBJ2-3; D is perhaps TRBD1 or TRBD2 (6 bases each). Germline values: CDR1 SQVTM, CDR2 ANQGSEA. This CDR3 has 14 amino acids. The CDR3 DNA sequence: TGTAGCGCAAGCCGGACAGTAGCGGTCGATACGCAGTATTTT. Encoded protein: CSASRTVAVDTQYF.

V and J are TRBV25-1 and TRBJ2-7; TRBD1 aligns across 7 bases. Losses at the gene ends were 4 bases for V and 3 bases for J; bases not matched to a gene: 9. CDR1 and CDR2 (germline): MGHDK, SYGVNS. This CDR3 has 15 amino acids. The DNA of the CDR3 is TGTGCCAGCAGTGTCTCCGGGACAGAGTACTACGAGCAGTACTTC. It codes for CASSVSGTEYYEQYF.

Comment on this clonotype: An end of the junction does not agree with germline; a read error may underlie this. The chain couples TRBV5-1 to TRBJ1-4; a possible D gene is TRBD1 (6 bases). Germline lookup yields CDR1 SGHRS and CDR2 YFSETQ. This CDR3 comprises 15 residues. The CDR3, as DNA: TGCGCCCGCAGCTTGTTTTCAGGGGAAAATGAAAAACTGTTTTTT. Its translation: CARSLFSGENEKLFF.

The chain uses TRBV7-2 and TRBJ2-5; 8 bases fit TRBD2. The CDR3 is 15 amino acids. The J segment lost 1 base and the V segment lost 4 bases, leaving 5 bases of the junction unmatched. Germline V gives CDR1 SGHTA, CDR2 FQGNSA. CDR3 in DNA: TGTGCCAGCAGCTCCCCGACTAGCGTCCAAGAGACCCAGTACTTC. As protein: CASSSPTSVQETQYF.

The chain links TRBV18 to TRBJ2-3; 13 bases agree with TRBD2. The CDR3 is 16 residues long. After removal of 4 bases from V and 4 bases from J, the junction contained 5 bases not matched to a gene. Germline loops: CDR1 KGHSH, CDR2 LQKENI. CDR3 sequence reads: CASSRGTSGVADTQYF. The CDR3 DNA reads TGTGCCAGCTCACGAGGGACTAGCGGGGTTGCAGATACGCAGTATTTT. Filled out from reference TRBV18 and TRBJ2-3, the complete variable domain reads NAGVMQNPRHLVRRRGQEARLRCSPMKGHSHVYWYRQLPEEGLKFMVYLQKENIIDESGMPKERFSAEFPKEGPSILRIQQVVRGDSAAYFCASSRGTSGVADTQYFGPGTRLTVL.

This clonotype was detected a few times. CDR3 residues: CASSVAGGSYGYTF. In DNA, the CDR3 is TGTGCCAGCAGCGTAGCTGGGGGTTCCTATGGCTACACCTTC. This rearrangement joins TRBV9 to TRBJ1-2; D perhaps matches TRBD1 (5 bases). V was trimmed by 0 bases and J by 4 bases, leaving 10 bases between them. The CDR3 is made up of 14 amino acids. Per germline, CDR1 SGDLS and CDR2 YYNGEE.